This T cell receptor (beta chain) was captured in a study of regulatory T cells in long-lasting Graves disease. For the study at large: Newly diagnosed Graves' patients took antithyroid drugs under 3 months.

Study observations and caveats: There were preferences for TRBV28, TRBJ1-2 and TRBJ2-5 in persistent disease. Patients with persistent Graves' had lower TCR diversity than newly diagnosed patients.

This clonotype was seen more than once but under ten times. What it binds is unknown. Stated time point: newly diagnosed GD, antithyroid drugs for less than 3 months. The TCR library used RNA extracted from PBMCs. This CDR3 comprises 14 residues. Trimming removed 10 bases at V and 4 bases at J, with 16 bases between. Germline V gene lookup returns CDR1 LGHNA and CDR2 YNFKEQ. iRepertoire HTBI primers and Arm-PCR of CDR3 regions built TCR beta libraries. TCRdb called the multiplex PCR reads again in MiXCR, with one record for every CDR3 protein. Among 350,000 to 550,000 distinct CDR3 sequences listed, under 15% were seen once. These records were also assigned to another study, of T cells in Graves' hyperthyroidism and ophthalmopathy.

This chain uses TRBV4-2 with TRBJ2-2, with TRBD1 as a possible D gene (6 bases). The sequencing used peripheral blood mononuclear cells (PBMCs), collected at new diagnosis, from a patient treated with antithyroid drugs. This TCR derives from a woman aged 30 to 39 with Graves disease. The DNA of the CDR3 is TGTGCCACCGGGCTGGGGGCGGGCACCGGGGAGCTGTTTTTT. It encodes CATGLGAGTGELFF.